This is a list of T cell receptor beta chains from one sample in a study of blood T cell repertoires in COVID-19. The method was immunoSEQ multiplex PCR; TCRdb's version includes in-frame clones alone and lacks a portion of them. The sample has some 44,000 clones, about 90% seen once; the top ten hold 9.5% to 15%. Sequencing input: peripheral blood. Receptors were obtained from a human donor in a cohort sampled during active COVID-19. The CDR3 runs from the conserved cysteine through the conserved F or W. D genes are given only for firm matches. For some rows the clone size is stated as once, few or many, or as a class when expanded; others skip it.

V	J	D	size	DNA	CDR3
TRBV9	TRBJ2-3	TRBD1	-	TGTGCCAGCAGCACGGGACAGTCCCTTCCAGATACGCAGTATTTT	CASSTGQSLPDTQYF
TRBV18	TRBJ2-2	-	-	TGTGCCAGCTCACCACGGACACCCACGAACACCGGGGAGCTGTTTTTT	CASSPRTPTNTGELFF
TRBV9	TRBJ2-1	-	-	TGTGCCAGCAGCGCTACCCCCTCTTCCTACAATGAGCAGTTCTTC	CASSATPSSYNEQFF
TRBV2	TRBJ2-2	-	-	TGTGCCAGCAGTCCCGGACACCCAGGGTGGCCCGGGGAGCTGTTTTTT	CASSPGHPGWPGELFF
TRBV5-1	TRBJ2-5	-	-	TGCGCCAGCAGCTCTGGACAGTTGGAAGAGACCCAGTACTTC	CASSSGQLEETQYF
TRBV7-9	TRBJ1-3	-	-	TGTGCCAGCAGCCTAGGACAATCTCGAAACACCATATATTTT	CASSLGQSRNTIYF
TRBV25-1	TRBJ1-1	-	-	TGTGCCAGCAGCCCCGCGGGGAACACTGAAGCTTTCTTT	CASSPAGNTEAFF
TRBV30	TRBJ2-5	TRBD2	once	TGTGCCTGGGACCCTCAGCGGGAGCGGCAAGAGACCCAGTACTTC	CAWDPQRERQETQYF
TRBV25-1	TRBJ1-5	-	-	TGTGCCAGCAGTGGCGGGGGGAGCAATCAGCCCCAGCATTTT	CASSGGGSNQPQHF
TRBV9	TRBJ2-2	-	-	TGTGCCAGCAGTCGCCGGAGCGCCGGGGAGCTGTTTTTT	CASSRRSAGELFF
TRBV4-2	TRBJ2-7	TRBD1	-	TGTGCCAGCAGCCAAGTGCAGGGGGAGACCTACGAGCAGTACTTC	CASSQVQGETYEQYF
TRBV27	TRBJ2-2	-	-	TGTGCCAGCAGCGCCGTTCGCGGCACCCAAGGCTCCGGGGAGCTGTTTTTT	CASSAVRGTQGSGELFF
TRBV7-8	TRBJ2-5	-	once	TGTGCCAGCAGCTTAGTTACCGCGGCAGGGGAGACCCAGTACTTC	CASSLVTAAGETQYF
TRBV10-1	TRBJ2-3	-	-	TGCGCCAGCAGTGAGGCAGCGATGGACACAGATACGCAGTATTTT	CASSEAAMDTDTQYF
TRBV28	TRBJ2-7	-	-	TGTGCCAGCAGTCCAGCGGGTTCCTACGAGCAGTACTTC	CASSPAGSYEQYF
TRBV12-2	TRBJ2-7	-	-	TGTGCAAGTCGCTCCAGCAGGGGGTTAATTTACGAGCAGTACTTC	CASRSSRGLIYEQYF
TRBV7-7	TRBJ2-5	-	-	TGTGCTAGCAGCGGATCAGCAGGGTGGCAGGAGACCCAGTACTTC	CASSGSAGWQETQYF